This T cell receptor beta chain derives from a study of blood T cell repertoires in COVID-19. As handled by the study authors: Reference gene primer amplification in the assay estimated nucleated cell counts. Sequenced by immunoSEQ multiplex PCR; TCRdb stores in-frame clones only, minus some. That table is the source of V, J and clone size, and D and trimming were worked out from the DNA. The sample holds more than 200,000 clones, around 84% seen once. Clinical history reported by participants formed the basis on which cohorts were assigned. Recovery meant two consecutive negative NP/OP PCR tests, professional clearance, or resolved symptoms. Germline loops: CDR1 GTSNPN, CDR2 SVGIG (reference sequence). The CDR3 spans 14 residues. The junction had 9 bases not matched to a gene; V was cut back by 0 bases and J by 11 bases.

Sequenced material: PBMCs or T cells enriched from blood (not recorded which). This receptor was identified in a woman in her fifties or sixties who had recovered from COVID-19. The chain has TRBV30 and TRBJ2-4; 8 bases are shared with TRBD1. CDR3: CAWSVGQAGRLQYF. The CDR3 DNA is TGTGCCTGGAGTGTGGGACAGGCCGGGCGCCTTCAGTACTTC.